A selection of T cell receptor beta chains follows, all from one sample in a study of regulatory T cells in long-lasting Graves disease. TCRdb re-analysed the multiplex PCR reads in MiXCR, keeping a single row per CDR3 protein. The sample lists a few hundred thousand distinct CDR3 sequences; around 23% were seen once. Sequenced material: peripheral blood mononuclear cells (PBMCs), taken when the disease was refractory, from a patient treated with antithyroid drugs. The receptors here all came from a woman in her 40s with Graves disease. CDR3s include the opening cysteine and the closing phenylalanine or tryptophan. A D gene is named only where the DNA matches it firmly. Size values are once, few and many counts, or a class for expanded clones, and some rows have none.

CAISEGISTDTQYF	TGTGCCATCAGTGAGGGAATAAGCACAGATACGCAGTATTTT	.	TRBJ2-3	.	TRBV10-3
CASSLPYPGGSTDTQYF	TGTGCCAGCAGTTTACCATACCCCGGCGGGAGCACAGATACGCAGTATTTT	.	TRBJ2-3	.	TRBV28
CATLSPFRRLNYEQYF	TGTGCCACCCTGAGCCCCTTCCGGCGGCTAAACTACGAGCAGTACTTC	many	TRBJ2-7	.	TRBV28
CASWWYGNQPQHF	TGTGCCAGCTGGTGGTACGGCAATCAGCCCCAGCATTTT	many	TRBJ1-5	.	TRBV28
CASSEGRWRDSNQPQHF	TGTGCCAGCAGTGAAGGGAGATGGAGAGATAGCAATCAGCCCCAGCATTTT	few	TRBJ1-5	.	TRBV6-1
CASSTLRLGGSSYEQYF	TGTGCCAGCAGCACTTTAAGGTTAGGGGGATCCTCCTACGAGCAGTACTTC	many	TRBJ2-7	.	TRBV28
CASSESYDAGELFF	TGTGCCAGCAGTGAAAGTTATGACGCCGGGGAGCTGTTTTTT	many	TRBJ2-2	.	TRBV6-1
CASSPYSVGGYTF	TGTGCCAGCAGCCCCTATTCGGTCGGGGGCTACACCTTC	.	TRBJ1-2	.	TRBV5-6
CASSLRPKRESGDEQYF	TGTGCCAGCAGTTTAAGACCGAAGCGGGAGAGTGGGGACGAGCAGTACTTC	many	TRBJ2-7	TRBD2	TRBV28
CASRGGGPEAFF	TGTGCCAGCAGGGGGGGTGGCCCTGAAGCTTTCTTT	many	TRBJ1-1	.	TRBV2